This TCR beta chain was obtained from a study of metastatic and nonmetastatic thyroid tumors. Overall study context: Repertoires from malignant and benign thyroid patients were compared across blood and tumor or nodule tissue. The study, taken as a whole, reports: Benign nodules were reported to have significantly lower TCR beta diversity than malignant thyroid tumors, in blood and tumor.

In its sample, this clone was seen many times. The antigen remains undetermined. A much larger clone differs by one base, so this may be a read error. No conserved phenylalanine or tryptophan ends this CDR3, so it is likely a read error. The same CDR3 is also encoded by other DNA sequences in this sample. Original processing notes: What underpinned the distant-metastasis classifier for papillary thyroid cancer was the set of CDR3 differences across clinicopathological groups. TCRdb re-clonotyped the PCR reads via MiXCR. TCRdb, rather than the study authors, made the V and J calls. This table has about 38,000 clones, roughly 25% appearing once. Thyroid surgery was performed in patients who had received no treatment beforehand. The germline V gene encodes CDR1 SEHNR and CDR2 FQNEAQ (reference sequence). Germline trimming cut 5 bases from V and 4 bases from J; bases unmatched to any gene: 3. This CDR3 comprises 13 residues.

The receptor comes from a female donor with papillary thyroid cancer or a benign thyroid nodule (not recorded which). Some clones in this sample may be carry-over from other donors' samples. The sequenced sample was blood. The chain has TRBV7-9 and TRBJ2-7, with 9 bases aligning to TRBD1. The CDR3 region has the DNA TGTGCCAGCAGCGCGACAGGGGGTTACGAGCAGTACCTC. This gives the protein CASSATGGYEQYL.